The rows below give T cell receptor beta chains drawn from one sample of a study of liver allograft versus peripheral blood T cells. TCRdb fed the reads into MiXCR, producing one record per CDR3 protein. The sample consists of more than 10,000 distinct CDR3 sequences, around 20% of them appearing once. The receptors were gathered from a human patient who had a liver transplant. Certain T cells may be donor cells from the graft. CDR3s leave out the opening cysteine and the closing phenylalanine or tryptophan. Only part of the rows carry a size: once, few, many, or a class if the clone is expanded.

CDR3aa	abundance	v_gene
ASSGGGSGNTIY	many	TRBV28
ASSYSSHLYNEQF	medium-sized	TRBV6-2/TRBV6-3
ASSLDSGRGGTEAF	-	TRBV5-1
ASSLAPGTGAHYGYT	-	TRBV5-1
ASSLPGQGSTDTQY	few	TRBV28
ASSLSTGFTNYGYT	many	TRBV7-9
SARQGAHQPQH	-	TRBV20-1
ASSFGTVPST	medium-sized	TRBV6-5
AISESAGQSSYEQY	many	TRBV10-3
ASSPGQQSTDTQY	-	TRBV7-9
ASTFGGAGDYGYT	many	TRBV5-6
ASSLRTGWTYEQY	medium-sized	TRBV19
ASSPTGLAGNTIY	medium-sized	TRBV18
SVELGAEQY	medium-sized	TRBV29-1
ASSETGALGDTEAF	many	TRBV6-1
ASSSPLGENQPQH	-	TRBV28
ASSLTGFSDSSPLH	-	TRBV5-1
ASSPLGDGFSPLH	medium-sized	TRBV18
ASNLGGGRSYEQY	many	TRBV6-5
AWSWTSNEQY	-	TRBV30